The clone carrying this T cell receptor beta chain was observed many times. Antigen unknown. The CDR3 totals 13 residues. From germline, CDR1 is GTSNPN and CDR2 SVGIG (reference sequence). V was cut by 0 bases and J by 4 bases, with 9 bases left in between. This entry belongs to a study of breast tumors, draining lymph nodes, adjacent tissues. Study-level findings and limits: Tumors had less TCR diversity than lymph nodes, more than nontumor tissue. Compared with basal-like, luminal-like tumors shared significantly more repertoire with nontumor tissue.

TCRdb called the multiplex PCR reads again in MiXCR, with one record for every CDR3 protein. The table includes roughly 110,000 distinct CDR3 sequences, about 30% detected once. The lymph nodes were axillary draining lymph nodes from breast cancer patients. Material: axillary lymph node tissue. The chain recombines TRBV30 with TRBJ1-2, with D unclear. This receptor was identified in a female donor with breast cancer. Some clones in this sample may be carry-over from other donors' samples. In DNA, the CDR3 is TGTGCCTGGAGTGTAAGGGTTTCCTATGGCTACACCTTC. Protein sequence: CAWSVRVSYGYTF.